These 27 T cell receptor beta chains were sequenced from one sample in a study of shared clonotypes between healthy human individuals. Here immunoSEQ multiplex PCR was the method, and the copy in TCRdb shows in-frame clones only, minus some. The data show 850,000 to 1,100,000 clones, about 80% seen once. Sequencing was carried out using memory CD4+ T cells from PBMCs. The subset: CD45RA-negative fraction. These TCRs come from a young man in good health. Some clones in this sample may be carry-over from other donors' samples.

The count of this clone is one. The rearrangement links TRBV18 to TRBJ2-7; D unclear. The CDR3 covers 16 residues. V gave up 6 bases and J gave up 1 base, with 19 bases separating them. Germline lookup yields CDR1 KGHSH and CDR2 LQKENI. CDR3 DNA: TGTGCCAGCTCCTCCGGGCGTCAGCGCGTTTCCTACGAGCAGTACTTC. Protein sequence: CASSSGRQRVSYEQYF.

The chain is built from TRBV5-6 and TRBJ1-1, with D maybe TRBD1 (5 bases). The ends were cut back, 1 base at V and 5 bases at J, with 18 bases in the middle. In germline, CDR1 is SGHDT, CDR2 YYEEEE. This CDR3 contains 16 residues. The CDR3 here is CASSLLRGRGYTEAFF. The DNA for the CDR3 is TGTGCCAGCAGCTTGCTTCGGGGCAGAGGTTATACTGAAGCTTTCTTT.

This clone was found once. Other nucleotide sequences in the sample specify the same CDR3. The rearrangement uses TRBV11-1 and TRBJ2-7, with 11 bases matching TRBD1. V lost 3 bases to trimming and J lost 3 bases; unmatched junction nucleotides: 4. Per the germline V gene, CDR1 is SGHAT and CDR2 is FQDESV (reference sequence). This CDR3 contains 15 residues. CDR3 in DNA: TGTGCCAGCAGCTTTGGGACAGGGGGAAGCTACGAGCAGTACTTC. This codes for CASSFGTGGSYEQYF.

The chain carries TRBV11-2 and TRBJ2-2; 7 bases align to TRBD1. Germline CDR1 SGHAT, CDR2 FQNNGV. The V segment lost 5 bases and the J segment 8 bases; nucleotides outside the gene matches: 11. The CDR3 sequence is 15 residues long. The CDR3 sequence: CASSQYSGGVGELFF. CDR3 DNA: TGTGCCAGCAGCCAATACTCAGGGGGAGTGGGGGAGCTGTTTTTT.

Comments on this clone: The likely explanation is a read error, given a far larger clone one base away. The chain uses TRBV25-1 and TRBJ2-1, with 13 bases aligning to TRBD2. The CDR3 spans 14 residues. The V gene's germline CDR1 is MGHDK and CDR2 SYGVNS. Trimming cost V 4 bases and J 7 bases; bases outside gene matches: 1. In DNA form, the CDR3 reads TGTGCCAGCAGTGGGACTAGCGGGAGTAATGAGCAGTTCTTC. It encodes CASSGTSGSNEQFF.

As concerns this clone: Other DNA sequences of this sample code for an identical CDR3. The chain combines TRBV5-1 with TRBJ2-3, with 8 bases that match TRBD2. The CDR3 runs 15 residues. Germline CDR1 is SGHRS and CDR2 is YFSETQ. The V gene end was trimmed by 0 bases and the J gene end by 1 base; junction bases not matched to a gene: 1. The DNA for the CDR3 is TGCGCCAGCAGCTTGGAACTAGCGGGCACAGATACGCAGTATTTT. It encodes CASSLELAGTDTQYF. Full variable domain (missing parts from reference TRBV5-1 and TRBJ2-3): KAGVTQTPRYLIKTRGQQVTLSCSPISGHRSVSWYQQTPGQGLQFLFEYFSETQRNKGNFPGRFSGRQFSNSRSEMNVSTLELGDSALYLCASSLELAGTDTQYFGPGTRLTVL.

The V call is TRBV7-9, the J call TRBJ2-7, with no clear D. V lost 1 base to trimming and J lost 0 bases, with 13 bases between them. Germline CDR1 and CDR2: SEHNR and FQNEAQ (reference sequence). The CDR3 has 16 residues. The CDR3 loop reads CASSLDGLEYSYEQYF. The CDR3 bases are TGTGCCAGCAGCTTAGATGGGCTAGAATACTCCTACGAGCAGTACTTC. The whole variable domain, filled in from reference TRBV7-9 and TRBJ2-7, reads DTGVSQNPRHKITKRGQNVTFRCDPISEHNRLYWYRQTLGQGPEFLTYFQNEAQLEKSRLLSDRFSAERPKGSFSTLEIQRTEQGDSAMYLCASSLDGLEYSYEQYFGPGTRLTVT.

The V call is TRBV28, the J call TRBJ1-4; 7 nucleotides agree with TRBD1. Germline V gene data show CDR1 as MDHEN and CDR2 as SYDVKM. With 5 bases clipped from V and 5 bases from J, the junction kept 14 bases outside the gene matches. This CDR3 has 17 residues. CDR3 DNA: TGTGCCAGCAGTCGCCTTCTCTACAGGGGATCGAATGAAAAACTGTTTTTT. Protein: CASSRLLYRGSNEKLFF.

Many counts were recorded for this clone. This chain joins TRBV21-1 and TRBJ2-1; the tabulated D call, TRBD2, remains unverified against the DNA. TRBV21-1 is classified as a pseudogene. This CDR3 has 17 residues. In DNA, the CDR3 is TGTGCCAGCAGCATACCACCCCGGGACTATCGAAACAATGAGCAGTTCTTC. Translated: CASSIPPRDYRNNEQFF.

In regard to this clone: Other DNA sequences in the same sample also yield this CDR3. The gene calls are TRBV5-1 and TRBJ1-4; D unclear. There are 15 residues in the CDR3. V lost 0 bases, J lost 4 bases, and 10 bases lay in between. The germline gives CDR1 SGHRS, CDR2 YFSETQ. CDR3 residues: CASSLALGDNEKLFF. For the CDR3, the DNA is TGCGCCAGCAGCTTGGCTCTGGGAGATAATGAAAAACTGTTTTTT.

V gene TRBV10-3 combines with J gene TRBJ2-7, with 10 bases lining up with TRBD2. The CDR3 sequence is 16 residues long. Germline values: CDR1 ENHRY, CDR2 SYGVKD. The ends lost 0 bases at V and 6 bases at J; junction bases unmatched: 8. The CDR3 sequence is CAISESTAGGRGEQYF. For the CDR3, the DNA is TGTGCCATCAGTGAGTCGACAGCGGGAGGGAGAGGCGAGCAGTACTTC.

This sequence joins TRBV18 and TRBJ2-5, with a possible D match to TRBD1 (6 bases). Germline CDR1 reads KGHSH; CDR2 reads LQKENI. This CDR3 has 15 amino acids. The germline V and J ends were trimmed by 0 bases and 1 base, with 9 bases remaining between them. CDR3 residues: CASSPPGASQETQYF. DNA for the CDR3: TGTGCCAGCTCACCACCGGGGGCCAGCCAAGAGACCCAGTACTTC.

This sequence joins TRBV5-1 and TRBJ2-1, with D maybe TRBD2 (5 bases). From germline, CDR1 is SGHRS and CDR2 YFSETQ. V dropped 5 bases and J dropped 9 bases, with 18 bases sitting between them. The CDR3 loop spans 14 amino acids. CDR3 coding DNA: TGCGCCAGCAGAAAGGACTGGAGGTGGAGTGAGCAGTTCTTC. Its protein product is CASRKDWRWSEQFF.

The V call is TRBV6-6, the J call TRBJ1-3; D not certain. The CDR3 has 12 residues. The V end was cut by 7 bases, the J end by 2 bases, with 6 bases between. Germline V CDR1 and CDR2: MNHNY, SVGAGI (reference sequence). In DNA, the CDR3 is TGTGCCAGCATCGCGACTGGAAACACCATATATTTT. Translated, it gives CASIATGNTIYF.

The gene calls are TRBV6-6 and TRBJ1-2; possible D gene TRBD1, 5 bases. CDR1 and CDR2 (germline): MNHNY, SVGAGI (reference sequence). CDR3 length equals 15 residues. The V end was cut by 6 bases, the J end by 4 bases, with 18 bases between. CDR3 nucleotides: TGTGCCAGCAGCCCACCCATCGACAGTGCCTATGGCTACACCTTC. It codes for CASSPPIDSAYGYTF.

The chain has TRBV30 and TRBJ2-2; 9 positions match TRBD1. Germline lookup yields CDR1 GTSNPN and CDR2 SVGIG (reference sequence). The V gene end was trimmed by 8 bases and the J gene end by 6 bases; junction bases not matched to a gene: 13. This CDR3 comprises 15 residues. CDR3 sequence: CARDSGTGPAGELFF. CDR3 nucleotide sequence: TGTGCCAGAGATTCCGGGACAGGGCCCGCCGGGGAGCTGTTTTTT.

This sequence joins TRBV7-2 and TRBJ2-7; D is ambiguous. The CDR3 extends over 17 amino acids. Looked up from germline, CDR1 is SGHTA and CDR2 is FQGNSA. The ends were cut back, 1 base at V and 0 bases at J, with 16 bases in the middle. The CDR3 here is CASSLGIGHLSSYEQYF. CDR3 sequence (DNA): TGTGCCAGCAGCTTAGGGATAGGCCACCTGAGCTCCTACGAGCAGTACTTC.

This clone was seen a handful of times. Other DNA sequences within the sample encode an identical CDR3. The chain is built from TRBV2 and TRBJ2-3; TRBD2 matches 8 bases. Germline loops: CDR1 SNHLY, CDR2 FYNNEI. Germline trimming cut 6 bases from V and 4 bases from J; bases unmatched to any gene: 6. This CDR3 has 14 residues. CDR3 sequence: CASRPGTSADTQYF. CDR3 coding DNA: TGTGCCAGCAGACCCGGGACTAGTGCAGATACGCAGTATTTT.

The chain combines TRBV5-4 with TRBJ1-1; no firm D call. The germline CDR1 and CDR2 sequences are SGHNT and YYREEE (reference sequence). Trimming stripped 0 bases from V and 4 bases from J, with 13 bases between. The CDR3 consists of 15 residues. DNA for the CDR3: TGTGCCAGCAGCTTGGAGCGGGAGGTAGGCACTGAAGCTTTCTTT. The encoded protein is CASSLEREVGTEAFF.

V gene TRBV6-5 combines with J gene TRBJ2-7; 11 bases map to TRBD2. V trimming: 7 bases; J trimming: 2 bases; junction bases outside the gene matches: 7. The CDR3 runs 15 residues. Germline CDR1 is MNHEY and CDR2 is SVGAGI. The DNA for the CDR3 is TGTGCCAGCACCAGAACTAGCGGGGGTCCCTACGAGCAGTACTTC. Encoded protein: CASTRTSGGPYEQYF.

The V gene is TRBV5-1, the J gene TRBJ2-3; D ambiguous. The CDR3 is 18 amino acids. CDR1 is SGHRS, CDR2 YFSETQ, per germline. Between the trimmed V and J ends, which lost 3 bases and 1 base, there was a span of 21 bases. CDR3 DNA sequence: TGCGCCAGCAGCTGGGGTCTGGGCACCCAGGTGGGCACAGATACGCAGTATTTT. The encoded protein is CASSWGLGTQVGTDTQYF.

This sequence joins TRBV15 and TRBJ2-1; D gene ambiguous. CDR1 LNHNV and CDR2 YYDKDF come from the germline V gene (reference sequence). V lost 0 bases and J 2 bases, leaving 8 bases between the germline ends. CDR3 size: 15 residues. CDR3 nucleotides: TGTGCCACCAGCAGAGATCGGGCTACCTACAATGAGCAGTTCTTC. The encoded protein is CATSRDRATYNEQFF. Drawing the rest from reference TRBV15 and TRBJ2-1, the complete variable domain is DAMVIQNPRYQVTQFGKPVTLSCSQTLNHNVMYWYQQKSSQAPKLLFHYYDKDFNNEADTPDNFQSRRPNTSFCFLDIRSPGLGDTAMYLCATSRDRATYNEQFFGPGTRLTVL.

DNA of the CDR3: TGTGCCAGCAGCGGGGCCGGGTTTGAGTCCGAGCAGTACTTC. As protein: CASSGAGFESEQYF. The gene calls are TRBV7-3 and TRBJ2-7, with TRBD1 as a possible D gene (5 bases). This CDR3 region has 14 residues. CDR1 is SGHTA and CDR2 is FQGTGA in the germline V gene. The ends were cut back, 5 bases at V and 6 bases at J, with 17 bases in the middle.

V gene TRBV15 combines with J gene TRBJ2-2; 7 nucleotides line up with TRBD1. CDR1 and CDR2 from the germline V gene are LNHNV and YYDKDF (reference sequence). The CDR3 has 17 amino acids. With V trimmed by 3 bases and J by 9 bases, 16 bases remained unmatched. The CDR3 region is CATSRTAQGTIIRELFF. The CDR3 DNA is TGTGCCACCAGCAGGACAGCACAGGGGACGATCATCAGGGAGCTGTTTTTT.

V and J are TRBV7-9 and TRBJ2-2; D is unclear. Germline CDR1 reads SEHNR; CDR2 reads FQNEAQ (reference sequence). V was trimmed by 2 bases and J by 4 bases, leaving 8 bases between them. The CDR3 extends over 14 amino acids. DNA of the CDR3: TGTGCCAGCAGCTTACAGACGGTCACCGGGGAGCTGTTTTTT. This translates into CASSLQTVTGELFF.

V gene TRBV6-5 combines with J gene TRBJ2-7, with D uncertain. There are 13 residues in the CDR3. Trimming shortened V by 2 bases and J by 6 bases, and 11 bases separated the two germline ends. Germline V gene sequence: CDR1 MNHEY, CDR2 SVGAGI. The CDR3 sequence is CASSYPSGLEQYF. The CDR3 DNA follows: TGTGCCAGCAGTTACCCCTCGGGCCTCGAGCAGTACTTC.

With respect to this clone: This clone may be a read error of a much larger clone one base away. Because the CDR3 is missing its conserved closing phenylalanine or tryptophan, this is likely a read error. In the same sample, other DNA sequences code for this CDR3. The J gene is TRBJ1-2, the V gene TRBV30; D unclear. V lost 4 bases to trimming and J lost 3 bases, with 12 bases between them. Germline V gene sequence: CDR1 GTSNPN, CDR2 SVGIG (reference sequence). The CDR3 sequence is 13 residues long. CDR3 coding DNA: TGTGCCTGGACCAAAGGTGGCGACTATGGCTACACCTCC. Its protein is CAWTKGGDYGYTS.